Given below is one TCR beta chain in context. There are a few counts of this clonotype. Its antigen is not yet known. No clone much larger than this one lies a single base away; base qualities are absent. For sequencing, an Illumina HiSeq 1500 was employed. The public reads were reprocessed in TCRdb via fastp at Q25 and MiXCR, keeping in-frame beta chains. One record per CDR3 amino acid sequence lists the most common genes and DNA. The sample contains around 530,000 distinct CDR3 sequences, around 27% of them found a single time. Roughly 13% of the sample is held by the ten biggest clonotypes. From the cysteine up to the phenylalanine, the CDR3 has a length of 13 residues. The entry retains the CDR3 DNA only, 39 bases that are in frame from base 1. Trimming leaves V shorter by 6 bases and J shorter by 5 bases, with the junction holding 5 bases beyond the gene matches. Sequences SQVTM (CDR1) and ANQGSEA (CDR2) are obtained from the germline V gene.

This record belongs to a study of T cell repertoires in cytomegalovirus infection (dated by TCRdb to the late 2010s). Regarding the study in general: Because public TCR beta signatures pointed to carriage of CMV infection together with the matching HLA type, the HLA type of each donor mattered for the analysis. The full study reports these points: In both this cohort and an independent roughly 330-donor cohort, the cumulative frequency of public TCR beta family members distinguished carriers of CMV infection plus the relevant HLA type. The ex vivo response was dominated by HLA-C-restricted CMV-specific TCR beta clonotypes, which also provided the single most frequent clonotype in two of eight donors.

The sequence joins TRBV29-1 to TRBJ2-5, with 11 middle bases fitting TRBD1. The clonotype comes from a human donor in good health (CMV status not recorded). Some clones in this sample may be carry-over from other donors' samples. The specimen was PBMCs. The CDR3 reads as follows: CSVDRGHRETQYF. The DNA is as follows: TGCAGCGTGGACAGGGGGCATCGGGAGACCCAGTACTTC.